The 13 T cell receptor beta chains reported below all come from one sample, sequenced in a study of technical replicates of blood from a few donors. Method: immunoSEQ multiplex PCR; TCRdb's copy keeps in-frame clones and lacks some. The sample contains approximately 81,000 clones, almost 96% of which appear only once. Sequenced sample: T cells isolated from PBMCs. These receptor sequences come from a human donor in good health.

This chain connects TRBV6-6 to TRBJ1-2, with 10 bases matching TRBD1. This CDR3 has 15 amino acids. V lost 4 bases and J lost 5; bases outside the gene matches: 7. Germline V gene lookup returns CDR1 MNHNY and CDR2 SVGAGI (reference sequence). DNA for the CDR3: TGTGCCAGCAGTTCCGGGACAGGGGTGGGATATGGCTACACCTTC. Its protein product is CASSSGTGVGYGYTF.

This chain uses TRBV5-1 with TRBJ2-1; 8 positions agree with TRBD2. The CDR3 has 16 residues. Germline V lookup: CDR1 SGHRS, CDR2 YFSETQ. After removal of 6 bases from V and 3 bases from J, the junction contained 11 bases not matched to a gene. The CDR3 spells CASNLAGLVRYNEQFF. The CDR3 bases are TGCGCCAGCAACTTAGCGGGACTTGTCCGCTACAATGAGCAGTTCTTC. Using reference TRBV5-1 and TRBJ2-1 for the parts outside the CDR3, the full variable domain is KAGVTQTPRYLIKTRGQQVTLSCSPISGHRSVSWYQQTPGQGLQFLFEYFSETQRNKGNFPGRFSGRQFSNSRSEMNVSTLELGDSALYLCASNLAGLVRYNEQFFGPGTRLTVL.

This clone was observed once. The CDR3 sequence: CASSPWGALREETQYF. The DNA of the CDR3 is TGTGCCAGCAGCCCCTGGGGTGCCTTGAGGGAAGAGACCCAGTACTTC. This chain uses TRBV27 with TRBJ2-5, with a weak D call TRBD2 (5 bases). V was trimmed by 6 bases and J by 3 bases, leaving 20 bases between them. The CDR3 covers 16 residues. Germline V lookup: CDR1 MNHEY, CDR2 SMNVEV (reference sequence).

This chain uses TRBV2 with TRBJ2-7; D is uncertain. This CDR3 is built from 12 residues. Trimming removed 8 bases at V and 2 bases at J, with 10 bases between. The germline V gene encodes CDR1 SNHLY and CDR2 FYNNEI. CDR3 region: CASCLVAYEQYF. CDR3 coding DNA: TGTGCCAGCTGCCTAGTAGCCTACGAGCAGTACTTC.

This clone has a single count. The chain joins TRBV6-1 to TRBJ1-2; D might be TRBD1 (6 bases). Trimming took 5 bases from V and 4 from J, leaving 14 bases between them. Looked up from germline, CDR1 is MNHNS and CDR2 is SASEGT. This CDR3 has 14 residues. The CDR3 sequence: CASSQRGTVYGYTF. CDR3 DNA: TGTGCCAGCAGTCAAAGGGGGACGGTCTATGGCTACACCTTC.

A single count supports this clone. V usage is TRBV30 and J usage is TRBJ2-5, with D tentatively TRBD2 (6 bases). Trimming took off 3 bases at V and 5 bases at J, with 10 bases between the two ends. Germline loops: CDR1 GTSNPN, CDR2 SVGIG (reference sequence). This CDR3 comprises 12 residues. This CDR3 is CAWSGGYETQYF. CDR3 DNA sequence: TGTGCCTGGAGCGGAGGGTACGAGACCCAGTACTTC. The variable domain in full, completed from reference TRBV30 and TRBJ2-5, reads SQTIHQWPATLVQPVGSPLSLECTVEGTSNPNLYWYRQAAGRGLQLLFYSVGIGQISSEVPQNLSASRPQDRQFILSSKKLLLSDSGFYLCAWSGGYETQYFGPGTRLLVL.

The chain couples TRBV4-1 to TRBJ2-1; 11 nucleotides match TRBD2. J was trimmed by 6 bases and V by 4 bases; bases with no gene match: 5. Germline CDR1 reads MGHRA; CDR2 reads YSYEKL. The CDR3 has 15 amino acids. CDR3 DNA: TGCGCCAGCAGCCTAGGGGGACTAGCGGCCAATGAGCAGTTCTTC. It translates to CASSLGGLAANEQFF.

CDR3 amino acids: CASTRKGGEQYF. CDR3 DNA sequence: TGTGCCAGCACTCGAAAGGGAGGCGAGCAGTACTTC. The V and J genes are TRBV27 and TRBJ2-7, with D perhaps matching TRBD2 (6 bases). V lost 7 bases to trimming and J lost 6 bases, with 13 bases between them. The CDR3 runs to 12 residues. Looked up from germline, CDR1 is MNHEY and CDR2 is SMNVEV (reference sequence).

The V and J genes are TRBV12-5 and TRBJ2-5; TRBD1 is a possible D gene (5 bases). This CDR3 contains 12 residues. The germline CDR1 and CDR2 sequences are LGHNT and FRNRAP. Trimming took 7 bases from V and 5 from J, leaving 11 bases between them. This chain's CDR3 is CASAKWGETQYF. The CDR3, as DNA: TGTGCTAGTGCCAAGTGGGGCGAGACCCAGTACTTC.

As to this clone: Germline is not matched at one junction end, which may reflect a read error. The CDR3 sequence: CASSLDRDHNEQFF. CDR3 nucleotide sequence: TGTGCTAGCAGCTTAGACAGGGATCACAATGAGCAGTTCTTC. The J gene is TRBJ2-1, the V gene TRBV7-7; 7 bases fit TRBD1. The CDR3 has 14 amino acids. Germline loops: CDR1 SSHAT, CDR2 FNYEAQ (reference sequence). Drawing the rest from reference TRBV7-7 and TRBJ2-1, the complete variable domain is GAGVSQSPRYKVTKRGQDVTLRCDPISSHATLYWYQQALGQGPEFLTYFNYEAQPDKSGLPSDRFSAERPEGSISTLTIQRTEQRDSAMYRCASSLDRDHNEQFFGPGTRLTVL.

This clone was observed once. The V and J genes are TRBV7-9 and TRBJ2-2, with TRBD2 matching over 8 bases. The CDR3 is 17 residues long. The germline V gene encodes CDR1 SEHNR and CDR2 FQNEAQ (reference sequence). V was clipped by 4 bases and J by 4 bases; unmatched bases: 11. DNA for the CDR3: TGTGCCAGCAGCTCGAGCGGGAGCCCCCTCGGCACCGGGGAGCTGTTTTTT. Its translation is CASSSSGSPLGTGELFF.

This chain uses TRBV5-1 with TRBJ2-1, with D unresolved. The CDR3 covers 12 residues. Deletions cut 7 bases from V and 8 bases from J, with 13 bases between. In germline, CDR1 is SGHRS, CDR2 YFSETQ. The CDR3 sequence is CASGEDPDEQFF. The CDR3 nucleotides read TGCGCCAGCGGAGAAGATCCCGATGAGCAGTTCTTC.

This clone has a single count. The chain joins TRBV19 to TRBJ1-1, with D maybe TRBD1 (6 bases). CDR3 size: 14 residues. Germline V gives CDR1 LNHDA, CDR2 SQIVND (reference sequence). Trimming took off 5 bases at V and 1 base at J, with 11 bases between the two ends. The CDR3 DNA reads TGTGCCAGTAGTTCCCAACAGGGGAACACTGAAGCTTTCTTT. Translation gives CASSSQQGNTEAFF.